This T cell receptor beta chain was obtained from a study of neurological immune-mediated disorders. Germline CDR1 and CDR2: DFQATT and SNEGSKA (reference sequence). This CDR3 spans 16 amino acids. Trimming took 6 bases from V and 9 from J; bases not matched to a gene: 17. TCRdb re-derived calls from the 5' RACE reads in MiXCR, one entry per CDR3 protein. The sample carries approximately 46,000 distinct CDR3 sequences, 2.5% to 3.5% recorded once. This clonotype was counted many times. The receptor was derived from a woman between 50 and 59 years old with multiple sclerosis. Source material: PBMCs. V is TRBV20-1 and J is TRBJ2-1, with 10 positions matching TRBD2. The CDR3 loop reads CSAPGQPSGGLGEQFF. CDR3 coding DNA: TGCAGTGCCCCCGGGCAGCCTAGCGGGGGATTAGGTGAGCAGTTCTTC.